This T cell receptor (beta chain) came from a study of OX40 agonist ivuxolimab in advanced cancers. Study-level background: Two patients with cutaneous melanoma and one with hepatocellular carcinoma, three in total, showed partial responses.

The method was immunoSEQ multiplex PCR; TCRdb's version includes in-frame clones alone and lacks a portion of them. The sample includes tens of thousands of clones, just under 95% of them seen just once. Note on this clone: This CDR3 is also generated by other DNA sequences in the sample.

CDR3 size: 13 residues. Trimming pared 0 bases from V and 1 base from J, leaving 4 bases between. CDR1 SGDLS and CDR2 YYNGEE come from the germline V gene. The TCR sequence derives from an adult with an advanced solid tumor such as melanoma, head and neck, liver or kidney cancer. V usage is TRBV9 and J usage is TRBJ1-1, with unresolved D. The source was CD4+ or CD8+ T cells sorted from blood, collected in a trial of the OX40 agonist ivuxolimab. The CDR3 sequence is CASSVGKNTEAFF. In DNA, the CDR3 is TGTGCCAGCAGCGTAGGCAAGAACACTGAAGCTTTCTTT.